This T cell receptor (beta chain) originates from a study of cytomegalovirus exposure and HLA in healthy donors. Points from the study as a whole: Using a false discovery rate of 0.05, a later analysis showed that 15,000 to 20,000 TCR beta sequences were associated with HLA alleles. In a later analysis, DRB1 alleles had the most associated TCRs; HLA-C alleles the fewest. One cluster of highly shared sequence variants probably arose as a sequencing artifact.

This CDR3 is built from 16 residues. J was trimmed by 6 bases and V by 6 bases; bases with no gene match: 9. CDR1 and CDR2 (germline): SGHRS, YFSETQ. The donors, nominally healthy at sampling, likely had unrecorded immune exposures. A remark on this clone: Its antigen remains unknown.

PCR amplification relied on 60 Vbeta primers (plus 13 Jbeta primers). Here immunoSEQ multiplex PCR was the method, and the copy in TCRdb shows in-frame clones only, minus some. Of more than 95,000 clones listed, about 74% are singletons. V gene TRBV5-1 combines with J gene TRBJ2-1; 13 bases agree with TRBD2. Input material: PBMCs. The receptor was isolated from a man aged 30 to 39 in good health and CMV-seronegative. The CDR3 here is CASTLGGTSGTNEQFF. CDR3 sequence (DNA): TGCGCCAGCACCCTGGGGGGGACTAGCGGGACCAATGAGCAGTTCTTC.